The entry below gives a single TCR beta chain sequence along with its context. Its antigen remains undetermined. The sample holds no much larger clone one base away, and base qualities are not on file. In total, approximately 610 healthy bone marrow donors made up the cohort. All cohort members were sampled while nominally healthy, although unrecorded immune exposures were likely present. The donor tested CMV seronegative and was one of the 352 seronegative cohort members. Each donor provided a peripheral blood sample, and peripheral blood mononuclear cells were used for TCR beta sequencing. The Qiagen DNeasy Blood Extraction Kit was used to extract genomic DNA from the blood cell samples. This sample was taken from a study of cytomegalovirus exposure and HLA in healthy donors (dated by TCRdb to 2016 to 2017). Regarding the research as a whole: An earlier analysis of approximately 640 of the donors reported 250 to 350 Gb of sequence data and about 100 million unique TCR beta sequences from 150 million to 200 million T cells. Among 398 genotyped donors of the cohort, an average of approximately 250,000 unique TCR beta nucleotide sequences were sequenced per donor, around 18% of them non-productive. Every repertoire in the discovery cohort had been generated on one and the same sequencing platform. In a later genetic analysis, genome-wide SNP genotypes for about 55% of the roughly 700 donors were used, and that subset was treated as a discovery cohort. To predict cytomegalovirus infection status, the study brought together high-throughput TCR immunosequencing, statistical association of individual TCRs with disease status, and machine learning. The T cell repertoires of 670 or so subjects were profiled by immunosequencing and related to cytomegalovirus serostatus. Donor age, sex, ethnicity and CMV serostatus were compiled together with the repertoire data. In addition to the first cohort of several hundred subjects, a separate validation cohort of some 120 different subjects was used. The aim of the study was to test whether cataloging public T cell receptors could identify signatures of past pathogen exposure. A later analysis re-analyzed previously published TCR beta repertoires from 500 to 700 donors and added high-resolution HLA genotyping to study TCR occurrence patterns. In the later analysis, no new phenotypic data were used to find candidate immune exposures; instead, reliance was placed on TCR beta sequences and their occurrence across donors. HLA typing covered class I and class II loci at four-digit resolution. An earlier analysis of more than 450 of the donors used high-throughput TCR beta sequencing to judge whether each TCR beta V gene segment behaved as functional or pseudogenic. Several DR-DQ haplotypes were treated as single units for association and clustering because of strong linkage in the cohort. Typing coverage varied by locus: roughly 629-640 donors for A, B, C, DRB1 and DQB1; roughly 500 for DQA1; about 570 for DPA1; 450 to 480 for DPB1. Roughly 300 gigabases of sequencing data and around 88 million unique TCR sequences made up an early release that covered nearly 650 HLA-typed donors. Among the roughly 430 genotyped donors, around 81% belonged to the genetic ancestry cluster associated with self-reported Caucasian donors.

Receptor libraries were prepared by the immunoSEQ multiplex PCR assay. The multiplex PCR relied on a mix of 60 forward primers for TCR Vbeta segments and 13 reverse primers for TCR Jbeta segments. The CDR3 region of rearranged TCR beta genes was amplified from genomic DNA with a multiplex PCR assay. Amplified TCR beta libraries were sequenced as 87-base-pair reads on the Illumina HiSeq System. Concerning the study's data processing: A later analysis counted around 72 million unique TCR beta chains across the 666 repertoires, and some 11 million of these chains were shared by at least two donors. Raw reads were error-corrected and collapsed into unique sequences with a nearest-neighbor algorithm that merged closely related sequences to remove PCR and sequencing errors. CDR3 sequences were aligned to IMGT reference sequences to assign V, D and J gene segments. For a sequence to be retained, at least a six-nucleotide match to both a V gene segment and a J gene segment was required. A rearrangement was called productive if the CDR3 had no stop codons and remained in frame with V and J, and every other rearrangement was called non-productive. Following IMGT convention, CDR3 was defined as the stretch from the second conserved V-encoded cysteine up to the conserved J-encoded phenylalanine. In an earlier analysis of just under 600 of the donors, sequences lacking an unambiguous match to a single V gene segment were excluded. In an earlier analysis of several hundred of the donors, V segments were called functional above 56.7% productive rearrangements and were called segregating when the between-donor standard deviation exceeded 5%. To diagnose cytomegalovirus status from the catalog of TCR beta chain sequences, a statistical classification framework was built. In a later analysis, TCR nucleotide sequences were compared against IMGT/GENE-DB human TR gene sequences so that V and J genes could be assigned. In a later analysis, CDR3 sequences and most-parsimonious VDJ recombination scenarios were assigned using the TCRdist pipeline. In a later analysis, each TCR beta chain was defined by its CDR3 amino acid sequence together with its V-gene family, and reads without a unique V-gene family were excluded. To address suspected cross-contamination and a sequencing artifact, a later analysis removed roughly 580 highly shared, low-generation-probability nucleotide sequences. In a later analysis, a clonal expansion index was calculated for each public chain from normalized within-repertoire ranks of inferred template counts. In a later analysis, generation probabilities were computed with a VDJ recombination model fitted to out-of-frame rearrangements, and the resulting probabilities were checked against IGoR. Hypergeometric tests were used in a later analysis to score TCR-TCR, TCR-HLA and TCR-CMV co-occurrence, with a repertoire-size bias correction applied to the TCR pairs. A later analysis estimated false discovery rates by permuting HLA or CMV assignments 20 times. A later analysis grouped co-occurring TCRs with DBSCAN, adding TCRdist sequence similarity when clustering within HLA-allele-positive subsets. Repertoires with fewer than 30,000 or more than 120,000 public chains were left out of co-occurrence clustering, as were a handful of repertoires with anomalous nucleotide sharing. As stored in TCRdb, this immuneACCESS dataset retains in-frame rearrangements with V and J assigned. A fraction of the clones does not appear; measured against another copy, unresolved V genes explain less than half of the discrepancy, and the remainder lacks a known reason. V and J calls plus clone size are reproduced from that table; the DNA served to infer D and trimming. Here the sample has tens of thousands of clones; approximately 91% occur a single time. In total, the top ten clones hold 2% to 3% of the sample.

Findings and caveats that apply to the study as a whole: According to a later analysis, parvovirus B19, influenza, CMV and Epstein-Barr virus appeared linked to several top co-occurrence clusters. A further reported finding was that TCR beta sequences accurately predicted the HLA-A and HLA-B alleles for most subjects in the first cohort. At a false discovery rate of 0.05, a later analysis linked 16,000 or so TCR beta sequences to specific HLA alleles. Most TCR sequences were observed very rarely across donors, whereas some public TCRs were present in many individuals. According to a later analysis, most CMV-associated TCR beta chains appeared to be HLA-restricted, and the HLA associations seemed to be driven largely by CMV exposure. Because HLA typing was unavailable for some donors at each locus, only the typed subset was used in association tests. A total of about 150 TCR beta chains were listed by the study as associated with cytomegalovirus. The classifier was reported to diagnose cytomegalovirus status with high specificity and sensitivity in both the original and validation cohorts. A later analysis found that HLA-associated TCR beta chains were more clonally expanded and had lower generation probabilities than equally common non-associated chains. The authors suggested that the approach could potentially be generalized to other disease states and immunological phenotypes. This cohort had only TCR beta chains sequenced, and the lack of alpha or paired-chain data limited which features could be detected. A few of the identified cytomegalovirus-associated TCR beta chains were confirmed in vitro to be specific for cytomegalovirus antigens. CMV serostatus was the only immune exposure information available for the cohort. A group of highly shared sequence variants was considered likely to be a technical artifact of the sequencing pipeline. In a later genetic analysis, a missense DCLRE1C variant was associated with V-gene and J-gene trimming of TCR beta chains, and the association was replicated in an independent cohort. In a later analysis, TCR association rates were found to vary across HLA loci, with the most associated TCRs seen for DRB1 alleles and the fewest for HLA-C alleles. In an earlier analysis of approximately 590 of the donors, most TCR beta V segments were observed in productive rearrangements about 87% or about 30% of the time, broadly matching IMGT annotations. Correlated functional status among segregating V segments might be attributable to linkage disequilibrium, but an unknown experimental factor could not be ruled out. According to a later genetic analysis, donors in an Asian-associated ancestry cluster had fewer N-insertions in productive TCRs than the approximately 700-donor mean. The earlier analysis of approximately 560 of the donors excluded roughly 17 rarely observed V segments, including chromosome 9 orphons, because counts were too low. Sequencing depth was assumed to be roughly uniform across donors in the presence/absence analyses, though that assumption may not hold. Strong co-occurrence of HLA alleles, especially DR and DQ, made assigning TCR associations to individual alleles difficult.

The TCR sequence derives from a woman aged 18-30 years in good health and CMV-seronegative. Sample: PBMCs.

The CDR3 amino acid sequence is: CASSVQGPRETQYF. The DNA sequence follows: TGTGCCAGCAGTGTTCAGGGCCCGCGAGAGACCCAGTACTTC. The chain couples TRBV2 to TRBJ2-5; the D gene is perhaps TRBD1, from 5 matching bases. The CDR3 spans 14 residues, from the cysteine through the phenylalanine. Only the CDR3 portion is preserved as DNA: 42 bases, with reading frame beginning at the first base. V and J are truncated by 4 bases and 4 bases respectively, leaving an intervening sequence of 13 bases. In the germline V gene, CDR1 corresponds to SNHLY and CDR2 to FYNNEI.